This TCR beta chain stems from a study of control samples from healthy donors and cancer patients (dated by TCRdb to about 2020). The germline V gene encodes CDR1 MDHEN and CDR2 SYDVKM. Including both end residues, the CDR3 is 9 amino acids long. Notes on this clone: Its antigen specificity is not known. This CDR3 fails to terminate in the conserved phenylalanine or tryptophan, so it likely reflects a read error. The DNA is left out, because the CDR3 cannot be placed on it with certainty; the CDR3 is given as TCRdb lists it.

Library creation used the immunoSEQ multiplex PCR assay. Drawn from immuneACCESS, this table holds only the in-frame rearrangements with V and J called that TCRdb kept. Clones are partly lost; checked studies trace under half to an unresolved V gene and leave the rest unexplained. The sample includes 150,000 to 180,000 clones, with approximately 94% observed a single time. The biggest ten clones account for approximately 5.5% of the sample. The chain joins TRBV28 to TRBJ2-7. The sequencing input was blood. The origin of this receptor is a man in his forties or fifties in good health. The CDR3 corresponds to CASSLVLGT.